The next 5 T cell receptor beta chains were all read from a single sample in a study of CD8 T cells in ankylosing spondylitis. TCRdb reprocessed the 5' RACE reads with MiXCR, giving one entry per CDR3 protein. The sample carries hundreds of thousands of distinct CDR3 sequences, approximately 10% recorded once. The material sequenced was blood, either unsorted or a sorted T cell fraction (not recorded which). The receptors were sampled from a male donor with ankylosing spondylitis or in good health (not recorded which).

CDR3 bases: TGCAGTGCCATCTCAACAGGGTACTCCTACGAGCAGTACTTC. Its protein is CSAISTGYSYEQYF. The chain links TRBV20-1 to TRBJ2-7, with a tentative D call TRBD1 (6 bases). This CDR3 spans 14 amino acids. CDR1 and CDR2 (germline): DFQATT, SNEGSKA (reference sequence). Trimming took 6 bases from V and 0 from J, leaving 15 bases between them.

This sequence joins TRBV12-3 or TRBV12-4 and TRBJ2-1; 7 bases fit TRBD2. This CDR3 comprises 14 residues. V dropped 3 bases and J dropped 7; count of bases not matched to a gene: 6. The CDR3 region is CASSFRGVSNEQFF. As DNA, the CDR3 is TGTGCCAGCAGTTTCCGGGGGGTCTCTAATGAGCAGTTCTTC.

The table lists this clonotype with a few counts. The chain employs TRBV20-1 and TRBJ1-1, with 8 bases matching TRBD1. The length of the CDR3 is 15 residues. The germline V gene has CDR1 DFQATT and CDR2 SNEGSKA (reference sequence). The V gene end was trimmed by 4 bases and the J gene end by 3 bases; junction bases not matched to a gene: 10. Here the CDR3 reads CSAKPFDRGYTEAFF. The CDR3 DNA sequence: TGCAGTGCTAAACCGTTCGACAGGGGATACACTGAAGCTTTCTTT.

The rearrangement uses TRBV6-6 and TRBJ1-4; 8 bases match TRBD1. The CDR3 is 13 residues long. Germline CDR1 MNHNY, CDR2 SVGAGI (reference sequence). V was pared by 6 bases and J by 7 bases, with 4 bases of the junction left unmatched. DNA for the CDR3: TGTGCCAGCAGACACAGGGGGAGTGAAAAACTGTTTTTT. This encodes CASRHRGSEKLFF.

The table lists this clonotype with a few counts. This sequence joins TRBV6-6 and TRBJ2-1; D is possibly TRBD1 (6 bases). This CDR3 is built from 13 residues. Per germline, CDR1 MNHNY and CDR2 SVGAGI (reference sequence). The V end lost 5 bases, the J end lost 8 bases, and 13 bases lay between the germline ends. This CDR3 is CASSPIYRDEQFF. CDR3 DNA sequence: TGTGCCAGCAGTCCCATATACAGGGATGAGCAGTTCTTC.